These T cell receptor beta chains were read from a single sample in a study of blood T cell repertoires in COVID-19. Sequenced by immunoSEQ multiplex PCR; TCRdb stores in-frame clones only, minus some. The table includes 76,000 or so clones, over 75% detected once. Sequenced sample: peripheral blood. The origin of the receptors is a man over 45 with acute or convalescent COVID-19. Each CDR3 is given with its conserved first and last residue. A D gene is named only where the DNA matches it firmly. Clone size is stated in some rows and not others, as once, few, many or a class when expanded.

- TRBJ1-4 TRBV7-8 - CASSLVSRNEKLFF TGTGCCAGCAGCTTAGTCAGCAGGAATGAAAAACTGTTTTTT
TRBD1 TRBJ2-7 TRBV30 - CAWSVFFSRTGYEQYF TGTGCCTGGAGTGTCTTTTTCTCGAGGACAGGGTACGAGCAGTACTTC
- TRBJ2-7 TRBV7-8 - CASSSLPEAVREQYF TGTGCCAGCAGCTCACTACCTGAGGCAGTTCGCGAGCAGTACTTC
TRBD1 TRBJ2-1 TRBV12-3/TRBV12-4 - CASSQQGIDEQFF TGTGCCAGCAGCCAACAGGGGATCGATGAGCAGTTCTTC
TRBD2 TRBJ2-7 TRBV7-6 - CASSRLARDGEQYF TGTGCCAGCAGCCGACTAGCCCGAGATGGCGAGCAGTACTTC
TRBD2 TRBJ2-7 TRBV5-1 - CASSLDPAGNEQYF TGCGCCAGCAGCTTGGACCCAGCGGGGAACGAGCAGTACTTC
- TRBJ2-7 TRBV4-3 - CASSPRGGYPYEQYF TGCGCCAGCAGCCCCCGTGGGGGCTACCCCTACGAGCAGTACTTC
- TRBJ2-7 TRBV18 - CASSPPPAGSPEQYF TGTGCCAGCTCCCCTCCCCCCGCAGGGTCCCCAGAGCAGTACTTC
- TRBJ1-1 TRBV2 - CASRVYSTEAFF TGTGCCAGCAGGGTTTATAGCACTGAAGCTTTCTTT
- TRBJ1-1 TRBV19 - CASLDRPVWAEAFF TGTGCCAGTCTAGACAGGCCGGTCTGGGCTGAAGCTTTCTTT
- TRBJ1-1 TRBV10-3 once CACRVGTEAFF TGTGCCTGCAGGGTGGGCACTGAAGCTTTCTTT
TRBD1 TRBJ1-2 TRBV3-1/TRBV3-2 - CAAASGQNYGYTF TGTGCCGCAGCATCGGGACAGAACTATGGCTACACCTTC
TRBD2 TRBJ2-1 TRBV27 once CASSQRLAGGGEQFF TGTGCCAGCAGTCAAAGACTAGCGGGAGGGGGGGAGCAGTTCTTC
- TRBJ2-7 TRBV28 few CASRRQGRRNTYEQYF TGTGCCAGCAGGCGCCAGGGCCGCCGTAATACCTACGAGCAGTACTTC
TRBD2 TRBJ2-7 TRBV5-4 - CASSPGTSGPYEQYF TGTGCCAGCAGCCCGGGGACTAGCGGTCCGTACGAGCAGTACTTC
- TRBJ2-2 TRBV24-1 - CATSDFRQTRPGELFF TGTGCCACCAGTGATTTTCGACAGACGCGCCCCGGGGAGCTGTTTTTT
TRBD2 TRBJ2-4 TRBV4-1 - CASSQDQTSGGASIQYF TGCGCCAGCAGCCAAGATCAAACTAGCGGGGGGGCCAGCATTCAGTACTTC
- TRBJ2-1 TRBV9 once CASSVGSLSYNEQFF TGTGCCAGCAGCGTAGGTAGTCTCTCCTACAATGAGCAGTTCTTC
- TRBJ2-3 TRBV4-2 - CASSPFLRDTQYF TGTGCCAGCAGCCCTTTCCTCCGGGATACGCAGTATTTT
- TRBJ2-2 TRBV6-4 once CASSDSGGEHGPGELFF TGTGCCAGCAGTGACTCGGGAGGAGAACACGGGCCCGGGGAGCTGTTTTTT
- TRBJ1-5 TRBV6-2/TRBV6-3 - CASSSREFNQPQHF TGTGCCAGCAGTTCCCGGGAATTCAATCAGCCCCAGCATTTT
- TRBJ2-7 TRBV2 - CASSSGEQYF TGTGCCAGCAGCTCGGGGGAGCAGTACTTC